The 25 T cell receptor beta chains below come from one sample, sequenced in a study of blood T cell repertoires in COVID-19 (TCRdb year 2020). The library was produced with the immunoSEQ multiplex PCR assay. TCRdb provides this immuneACCESS table in a form limited to in-frame rearrangements. Some clones are lacking; in checked studies, under half of them reflect an unresolved V gene, and why the rest are absent is not known. A total of under 250,000 clones appear in this sample, 85% of them only once. The ten largest make up 5% to 8% of the sample. Sequencing was carried out using peripheral blood. The receptor set was obtained from a woman aged 60-75 years with active or convalescent COVID-19.

The V and J genes are TRBV9 and TRBJ2-1; 7 bases map to TRBD2. Germline CDR1 is SGDLS and CDR2 is YYNGEE. CDR3 length: 16 residues. With V trimmed by 2 bases and J by 2 bases, 7 bases remained unmatched. The CDR3 DNA reads TGTGCCAGCAGCGTGGCCACTAGCGTTACCTACAATGAGCAGTTCTTC. Translated: CASSVATSVTYNEQFF. The full variable domain, in which reference TRBV9 and TRBJ2-1 provide the parts outside the CDR3, is DSGVTQTPKHLITATGQRVTLRCSPRSGDLSVYWYQQSLDQGLQFLIQYYNGEERAKGNILERFSAQQFPDLHSELNLSSLELGDSALYFCASSVATSVTYNEQFFGPGTRLTVL.

The gene calls are TRBV2 and TRBJ2-5; tentatively, D is TRBD2 (6 bases). V lost 9 bases and J lost 7, with 21 bases in between. The CDR3 has 14 amino acids. Per the germline V gene, CDR1 is SNHLY and CDR2 is FYNNEI. Here the CDR3 reads CASISGTRRRTQYF. CDR3 DNA: TGTGCCAGTATCTCCGGGACTCGGCGAAGGACCCAGTACTTC.

The V gene is TRBV28, the J gene TRBJ2-5, with 7 positions matching TRBD2. There are 16 residues in the CDR3. V shed 3 bases, J shed 2 bases, and the junction held 9 bases outside the gene matches. The germline CDR1 and CDR2 sequences are MDHEN and SYDVKM. CDR3 nucleotides: TGTGCCAGCAGTTTCTCGGGACTAAGTGAGCAAGAGACCCAGTACTTC. Its translation: CASSFSGLSEQETQYF. The variable domain in full, with the rest retrieved from reference TRBV28 and TRBJ2-5, is DVKVTQSSRYLVKRTGEKVFLECVQDMDHENMFWYRQDPGLGLRLIYFSYDVKMKEKGDIPEGYSVSREKKERFSLILESASTNQTSMYLCASSFSGLSEQETQYFGPGTRLLVL.

The CDR3 reads CASSRQTSPDEQFF. The CDR3 nucleotides are TGCGCCAGCAGCCGCCAAACTAGTCCCGATGAGCAGTTCTTC. The chain employs TRBV4-1 and TRBJ2-1, with a tentative D call TRBD2 (5 bases). The germline V gene encodes CDR1 MGHRA and CDR2 YSYEKL. The CDR3 loop spans 14 amino acids. Between the trimmed V and J ends, which lost 4 bases and 8 bases, there was a span of 15 bases.

The chain employs TRBV5-6 and TRBJ2-2; 11 nucleotides line up with TRBD2. CDR3 size: 18 residues. Germline V CDR1 and CDR2: SGHDT, YYEEEE. Trimming at V came to 0 bases and at J to 7 bases, leaving 11 bases not matched to a gene. DNA for the CDR3: TGTGCCAGCAGCTTGGACGCTAGCGGGGGGCCGATCGGCGGGGAGCTGTTTTTT. Translating gives CASSLDASGGPIGGELFF.

V and J are TRBV5-5 and TRBJ2-1; D might be TRBD1 (5 bases). The germline V gene encodes CDR1 SGHKS and CDR2 YYEKEE (reference sequence). Trimming cost V 10 bases and J 0 bases, with 17 bases left between them. This CDR3 comprises 15 residues. The CDR3 DNA is TGTGCCGGTCAAAGGGGCGCCCGCTCCTACAATGAGCAGTTCTTC. Protein: CAGQRGARSYNEQFF.

In DNA, the CDR3 is TGTGCCAGCAGCCCCCGGAGGGCGCCCTCCTACAATGAGCAGTTCTTC. Amino acid sequence: CASSPRRAPSYNEQFF. The V and J genes are TRBV9 and TRBJ2-1; D is perhaps TRBD2 (6 bases). The CDR3 covers 16 residues. Trimming stripped 4 bases from V and 0 bases from J, with 14 bases between. CDR1 and CDR2 (germline): SGDLS, YYNGEE.

This chain joins TRBV18 and TRBJ2-7, with D uncertain. Trimming shortened V by 3 bases and J by 3 bases, and 9 bases separated the two germline ends. CDR3 length: 13 residues. In germline, CDR1 is KGHSH, CDR2 LQKENI. The CDR3 loop is CASSPLGGYEQYF. The CDR3 DNA reads TGTGCCAGCTCACCTCTCGGCGGCTACGAGCAGTACTTC.

V and J are TRBV7-9 and TRBJ2-7, with 7 bases lining up with TRBD2. The CDR3 has 14 residues. The V gene's germline CDR1 is SEHNR and CDR2 FQNEAQ (reference sequence). V shed 3 bases and J 7 bases; nucleotides not matched to a gene: 9. The CDR3 loop is CASSLGGTQEEQYF. The CDR3 coding sequence is TGTGCCAGCAGCTTGGGGGGGACCCAGGAGGAGCAGTACTTC.

This clone was observed once. The chain recombines TRBV12-2 with TRBJ2-7; the table's D call, TRBD2, has no DNA check behind it. TRBV12-2 is designated a pseudogene. The CDR3 covers 17 residues. The CDR3 sequence: CASRLPGLAGGSYEQYF. In DNA form, the CDR3 reads TGTGCAAGTCGCTTACCCGGACTAGCGGGAGGATCCTACGAGCAGTACTTC.

The chain employs TRBV19 and TRBJ2-7, with a possible D match to TRBD1 (5 bases). Germline V gene sequence: CDR1 LNHDA, CDR2 SQIVND (reference sequence). The CDR3 loop spans 14 amino acids. V was cut by 3 bases and J by 3 bases, with 12 bases left in between. CDR3 in DNA: TGTGCCAGTAGTATCACGGACACCCGCTACGAGCAGTACTTC. Its translation: CASSITDTRYEQYF.

The chain recombines TRBV5-4 with TRBJ2-1, with D maybe TRBD2 (6 bases). The germline CDR1 and CDR2 sequences are SGHNT and YYREEE (reference sequence). The CDR3 has 14 amino acids. V lost 4 bases, J lost 3 bases, and 11 bases lay in between. CDR3 in DNA: TGTGCCAGCAGCCCAAGACTAGGCTACAATGAGCAGTTCTTC. Residues: CASSPRLGYNEQFF.

The chain links TRBV5-1 to TRBJ1-1, with D tentatively TRBD1 (5 bases). This CDR3 is built from 16 residues. The germline V and J ends were trimmed by 6 bases and 1 base, with 19 bases remaining between them. Germline V gene data show CDR1 as SGHRS and CDR2 as YFSETQ. CDR3 nucleotides: TGCGCCAGCACCCCTAGGGGTGAACGGCCGAACACTGAAGCTTTCTTT. This encodes CASTPRGERPNTEAFF.

This clone was seen a few times. CDR3 bases: TGTGCCAGCTCACCGGGGGGAGACGGTGAAAAACTGTTTTTT. This translates into CASSPGGDGEKLFF. The rearrangement links TRBV18 to TRBJ1-4, with TRBD1 as a possible D gene (5 bases). The CDR3 is 14 residues long. Trimming removed 3 bases from V and 7 bases from J, with 12 bases in between. The germline gives CDR1 KGHSH, CDR2 LQKENI.

The V gene is TRBV3-1 (or the pseudogene TRBV3-2), the J gene TRBJ1-2; the D is unclear. The CDR3 has 14 amino acids. The V end lost 3 bases, the J end lost 8 bases, and 16 bases lay between the germline ends. CDR1 is LGHDT and CDR2 is YNNKEL in the germline V gene (reference sequence). The CDR3 bases are TGTGCCAGCAGCCACCATCCAGACTCCGGCGGCTACACCTTC. Encoded protein: CASSHHPDSGGYTF.

The V and J genes are TRBV5-5 and TRBJ2-7, with 12 nucleotides matching TRBD2. The CDR3 runs 14 residues. Germline assignment: CDR1 SGHKS and CDR2 YYEKEE (reference sequence). V shed 2 bases, J shed 7 bases, and the junction held 4 bases outside the gene matches. The CDR3 spells CASSFLAGGGEQYF. The CDR3 bases are TGTGCCAGCAGCTTTCTAGCGGGAGGGGGGGAGCAGTACTTC.

The chain has TRBV30 and TRBJ2-3, with 12 nucleotides matching TRBD2. The CDR3 sequence is 14 residues long. Germline trimming cut 2 bases from V and 6 bases from J; bases unmatched to any gene: 3. CDR1 is GTSNPN, CDR2 SVGIG, per germline (reference sequence). The CDR3 region has the DNA TGTGCCTGGAGTCTGACTAGCGGGAGTGATACGCAGTATTTT. It specifies CAWSLTSGSDTQYF. The full variable domain, its missing parts supplied by reference TRBV30 and TRBJ2-3, is SQTIHQWPATLVQPVGSPLSLECTVEGTSNPNLYWYRQAAGRGLQLLFYSVGIGQISSEVPQNLSASRPQDRQFILSSKKLLLSDSGFYLCAWSLTSGSDTQYFGPGTRLTVL.

The chain carries TRBV19 and TRBJ1-4; D gene ambiguous. Trimming left V 7 bases short and J 8 bases short, with 5 bases between. The CDR3 runs 10 residues. Germline V gene data show CDR1 as LNHDA and CDR2 as SQIVND (reference sequence). CDR3 in amino acids: CASKEEKLFF. In DNA, the CDR3 is TGTGCCAGTAAGGAGGAAAAACTGTTTTTT.

This clone is a singleton in its sample. This sequence joins TRBV7-8 and TRBJ2-3; a possible D gene is TRBD1 (5 bases). Trimming took off 5 bases at V and 2 bases at J, with 14 bases between the two ends. The CDR3 has 15 residues. Germline CDR1 and CDR2: SGHVS and FQNEAQ. This CDR3 reads CASSRQTTATDTQYF. CDR3 coding DNA: TGTGCCAGCAGCCGACAGACAACAGCCACAGATACGCAGTATTTT.

The chain joins TRBV7-9 to TRBJ2-1; maybe TRBD2 (5 bases). The germline CDR1 and CDR2 sequences are SEHNR and FQNEAQ (reference sequence). CDR3 size: 14 residues. The V end was cut by 5 bases, the J end by 5 bases, with 13 bases between. CDR3 protein: CASSPRLADNEQFF. The CDR3 nucleotides are TGTGCCAGCAGCCCCCGGCTAGCAGACAATGAGCAGTTCTTC.

This sequence joins TRBV5-1 and TRBJ1-4, with D possibly matching TRBD1 (6 bases). There are 14 residues in the CDR3. V lost 4 bases and J lost 6, with 13 bases in between. The germline V gene has CDR1 SGHRS and CDR2 YFSETQ. Here the CDR3 DNA reads TGCGCCAGCAGCCCCCGGGGGGCGTATGAAAAACTGTTTTTT. Translating it yields CASSPRGAYEKLFF. Full variable domain (missing parts from reference TRBV5-1 and TRBJ1-4): KAGVTQTPRYLIKTRGQQVTLSCSPISGHRSVSWYQQTPGQGLQFLFEYFSETQRNKGNFPGRFSGRQFSNSRSEMNVSTLELGDSALYLCASSPRGAYEKLFFGSGTQLSVL.

The chain combines TRBV11-3 with TRBJ2-2; 11 positions agree with TRBD1. J gave up 3 bases and V 4 bases, and 1 base lay outside the gene matches. CDR1 SGHNT and CDR2 YENEEA come from the germline V gene. CDR3 size: 15 residues. The CDR3 loop is CASSSGQGDTGELFF. CDR3 sequence (DNA): TGTGCCAGCAGCTCGGGACAGGGGGACACCGGGGAGCTGTTTTTT.

The chain links TRBV24-1 to TRBJ2-1, with D possibly matching TRBD2 (5 bases). V was clipped by 4 bases and J by 3 bases, with 15 bases between them. The CDR3 runs 16 residues. The germline gives CDR1 KGHDR, CDR2 SFDVKD. CDR3 amino acids: CATSDLDSSNYNEQFF. Written as DNA, the CDR3 is TGTGCCACCAGTGACCTGGACTCCAGTAACTACAATGAGCAGTTCTTC.

The CDR3, as DNA: TGTGCCAGCAGCTTACGTGTGGGGGGGACCCAGTACTTC. Amino acid sequence: CASSLRVGGTQYF. This chain connects TRBV11-2 to TRBJ2-5; a possible D gene is TRBD2 (6 bases). The CDR3 sequence is 13 residues long. Trimming stripped 2 bases from V and 7 bases from J, with 11 bases between. In germline, CDR1 is SGHAT, CDR2 FQNNGV.

This chain links TRBV19 with TRBJ2-3; D call uncertain. The germline CDR1 and CDR2 sequences are LNHDA and SQIVND (reference sequence). V was clipped by 8 bases and J by 1 base, with 10 bases between them. The CDR3 runs to 13 residues. CDR3 residues: CASSGQGTDTQYF. The CDR3 nucleotides are TGTGCCAGTTCCGGTCAGGGCACAGATACGCAGTATTTT.